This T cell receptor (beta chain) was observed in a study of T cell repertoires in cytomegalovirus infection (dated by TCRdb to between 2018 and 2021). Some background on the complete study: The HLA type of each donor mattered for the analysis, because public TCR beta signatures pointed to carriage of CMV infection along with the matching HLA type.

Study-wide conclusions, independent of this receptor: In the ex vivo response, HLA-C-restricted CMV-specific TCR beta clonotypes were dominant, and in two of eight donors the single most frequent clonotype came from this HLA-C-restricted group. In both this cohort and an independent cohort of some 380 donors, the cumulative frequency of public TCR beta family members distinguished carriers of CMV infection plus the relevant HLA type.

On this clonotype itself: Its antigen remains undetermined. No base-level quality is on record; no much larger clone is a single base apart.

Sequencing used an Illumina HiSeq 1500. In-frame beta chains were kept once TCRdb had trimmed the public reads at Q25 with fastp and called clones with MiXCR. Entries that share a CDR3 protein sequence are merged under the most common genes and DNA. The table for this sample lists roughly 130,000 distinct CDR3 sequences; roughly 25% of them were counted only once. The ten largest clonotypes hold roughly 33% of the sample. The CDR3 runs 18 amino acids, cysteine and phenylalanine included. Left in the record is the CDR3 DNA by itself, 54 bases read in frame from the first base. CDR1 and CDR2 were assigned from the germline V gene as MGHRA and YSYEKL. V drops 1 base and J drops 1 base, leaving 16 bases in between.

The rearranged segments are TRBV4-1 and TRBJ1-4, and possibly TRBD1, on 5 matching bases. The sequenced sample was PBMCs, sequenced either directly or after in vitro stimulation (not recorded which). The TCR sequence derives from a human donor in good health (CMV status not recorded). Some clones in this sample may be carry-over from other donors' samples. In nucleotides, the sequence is TGCGCCAGCAGCCAAGGGCTAGCGGGGGAGGTAACTAATGAAAAACTGTTTTTT. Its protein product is CASSQGLAGEVTNEKLFF.